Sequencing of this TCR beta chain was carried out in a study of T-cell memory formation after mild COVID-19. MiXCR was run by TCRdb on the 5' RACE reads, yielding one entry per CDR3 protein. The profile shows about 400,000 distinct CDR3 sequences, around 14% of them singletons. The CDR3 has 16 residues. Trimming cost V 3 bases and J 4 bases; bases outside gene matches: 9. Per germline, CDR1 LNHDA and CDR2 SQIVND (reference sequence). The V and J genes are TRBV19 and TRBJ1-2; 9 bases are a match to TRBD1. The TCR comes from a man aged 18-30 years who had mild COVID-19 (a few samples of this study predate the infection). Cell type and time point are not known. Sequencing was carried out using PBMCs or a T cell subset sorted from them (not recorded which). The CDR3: CASSIVLGTGSYGYTF. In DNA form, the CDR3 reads TGTGCCAGTAGTATCGTTCTTGGGACAGGGAGCTATGGCTACACCTTC.